This TCR beta chain was identified during a study of response to subunit inactivated influenza vaccine (dated by TCRdb to 2017 to 2018). Describing the broader study: Deep quantitative T cell receptor repertoire profiling was used in the study to track responses to a trivalent subunit inactivated influenza vaccine.

The research as a whole found: The authors proposed that each seasonal influenza vaccination may bring in only a limited number of new T cells.

Receptor libraries were prepared by RT-PCR. For sequencing, an Illumina HiSeq 2500 was employed. Using fastp trimming at Q25 and MiXCR clonotype assembly, TCRdb reanalyzed the public sequencing data and kept in-frame beta chains. Rows are unified per CDR3 protein, each entry keeping the most common DNA and genes. The table for this sample lists about 520,000 distinct CDR3 sequences; roughly 25% of them were counted only once. The top ten constitute under 2.5% of the sample. As to this clonotype: Its antigen has not been determined. No qualities accompany the bases; no much larger clone lies one base away.

V is pared back by 7 bases and J by 10 bases, with 20 bases lying between the germline termini. The CDR3, cysteine through phenylalanine, is 13 amino acids long. Of the read, only the CDR3 DNA is kept; its 39 bases are in frame from base 1. In the germline V gene, CDR1 corresponds to SQVTM and CDR2 to ANQGSEA. Source: CD4+ T cells sorted from PBMCs, taken 4 to 6 days after vaccination. The sequence is built from TRBV29-1 and TRBJ2-1; possibly the D gene is TRBD1, per 6 matching bases. The TCR originated in a man aged 50 to 60 who received an inactivated influenza vaccine. Donor details come from another sample of the same person, matched by shared clones. The CDR3 corresponds to CSAGEHGPGEQFF. In nucleotides, the sequence is TGCAGCGCAGGGGAGCATGGACCGGGGGAGCAGTTCTTC.